Listed below are T cell receptor beta chains from one sample, sequenced in a study of cytotoxic CD8 clonotypes in ibrutinib-treated CLL. The data were produced by immunoSEQ multiplex PCR, yet TCRdb's version contains in-frame clones alone and is incomplete. The table lists about 310,000 clones, almost 80% of them singletons. Sequencing used PBMCs, obtained before ibrutinib treatment. These receptors were collected from a human donor with chronic lymphocytic leukemia. Each CDR3 is given with its conserved first and last residue.

V: TRBV7-9
J: TRBJ1-2
CDR3: CASSGQGSSSDYGYTF

V: TRBV7-9
J: TRBJ2-1
CDR3: CASSLAGTGVFNEQFF

V: TRBV2
J: TRBJ2-7
CDR3: CASSDLYSDEQYF

V: TRBV27
J: TRBJ1-2
CDR3: CASSPTGGYGYTF

V: TRBV28
J: TRBJ2-3
CDR3: CASSFPSLHTDTQYF

V: TRBV5-1
J: TRBJ2-4
CDR3: CASSGTQGAKPKNIQYF

V: TRBV7-2
J: TRBJ1-2
CDR3: CASSPRGQDYIYGYTF

V: TRBV4-2
J: TRBJ2-7
CDR3: CASSPRLAGEVVYEQYF

V: TRBV19
J: TRBJ2-7
CDR3: CASRGTGGHEQYF

V: TRBV7-2
J: TRBJ1-1
CDR3: CASSYRGSDTEAFF

V: TRBV5-1
J: TRBJ1-1
CDR3: CASSLGVMNTEAFF

V: TRBV28
J: TRBJ2-2
CDR3: CASHSPGQGIGELFF

V: TRBV27
J: TRBJ1-2
CDR3: CASNPQGRGDLYGYTF

V: TRBV28
J: TRBJ2-3
CDR3: CASSFKGETQYF

V: TRBV6-5
J: TRBJ2-7
CDR3: CASSEFSYEQYF

V: TRBV5-5
J: TRBJ1-1
CDR3: CASSTGPLNTEAFF

V: TRBV13
J: TRBJ2-1
CDR3: CASSFHPTSPSRNEQFF

V: TRBV6-1
J: TRBJ1-2
CDR3: CASRIWAPNYGYTF

V: TRBV30
J: TRBJ1-1
CDR3: CAWRVTVNTEAFF

V: TRBV4-3
J: TRBJ2-7
CDR3: CASSQGVGQGLPYEQYF

V: TRBV9
J: TRBJ2-3
CDR3: CASSVDLAGAVAQYF

V: TRBV5-1
J: TRBJ2-3
CDR3: CASSPPLAGAGDTQYF

V: TRBV7-3
J: TRBJ2-5
CDR3: CASSIRDGETQYF